The rows below give T cell receptor beta chains drawn from one sample of a study of blood T cell repertoires in COVID-19. Sequencing was performed with immunoSEQ multiplex PCR; in TCRdb, only in-frame clones are kept and a portion is missing. The sample lists about 140,000 clones; around 87% were seen once. Sequencing was carried out using peripheral blood. The source is a human donor in a cohort sampled during active COVID-19. Each CDR3 is given with its conserved first and last residue. A D gene is named only where the DNA matches it firmly. Clone size is not always given. Where it is, it says once, few, many or a class for expanded clones.

D | J | V | size | DNA | CDR3
TRBD1 | TRBJ2-7 | TRBV11-3 | NA | TGTGCCAGCAGCTTAGGGACAGGGGGATTCTACGAGCAGTACTTC | CASSLGTGGFYEQYF
NA | TRBJ2-7 | TRBV6-7 | NA | TGTGCCAGCAGAAACTACCGGGATAGATCGATGGAGCAGTACTTC | CASRNYRDRSMEQYF
TRBD1 | TRBJ2-1 | TRBV5-1 | NA | TGCGCCAGCACCCACCGGACAGGAGTCCCTGAGCAGTTCTTC | CASTHRTGVPEQFF
TRBD1 | TRBJ2-1 | TRBV27 | NA | TGTGCCAGCAGTTACCTCCAGGACAGGGACAATGAGCAGTTCTTC | CASSYLQDRDNEQFF
NA | TRBJ1-3 | TRBV15 | NA | TGTGCCACCAGCAGGGAGCCGGGGGGCGCATATGGAAACACCATATATTTT | CATSREPGGAYGNTIYF
TRBD1 | TRBJ1-5 | TRBV19 | few | TGTGCCAGTAGTATCCGGGGACAGACACATCAGCCCCAGCATTTT | CASSIRGQTHQPQHF
TRBD1 | TRBJ1-1 | TRBV4-1 | NA | TGCGCCAGCAGCCAAGATGACAGGGTTAGGGGCACTGAAGCTTTCTTT | CASSQDDRVRGTEAFF
NA | TRBJ1-5 | TRBV12-2 | NA | TGTGCAAGTCGCCTGCTGACAGGGACTCAGCCCCAGCATTTT | CASRLLTGTQPQHF
NA | TRBJ1-4 | TRBV28 | NA | TGTGCCAGCACCGGGGGGCAGGCTAATGAAAAACTGTTTTTT | CASTGGQANEKLFF
TRBD1 | TRBJ1-2 | TRBV28 | NA | TGTGCCAGCACCATGGACAGGGCTTCTAACTATGGCTACACCTTC | CASTMDRASNYGYTF
TRBD2 | TRBJ2-7 | TRBV5-1 | NA | TGCGCCAGCCGCCAACTAGCGGGGACGTACGAGCAGTACTTC | CASRQLAGTYEQYF
NA | TRBJ2-7 | TRBV30 | NA | TGTGCCTGGAGCCCCGGAGCGTCCGAGCAGTACTTC | CAWSPGASEQYF
TRBD2 | TRBJ2-1 | TRBV7-2 | NA | TGTGCCAGCAGCTTAGGCCTAGCGGGAGCGTCAGAGCAGTTCTTC | CASSLGLAGASEQFF
TRBD2 | TRBJ2-1 | TRBV7-6 | NA | TGTGCCAGCAGCCCCCGTGGGCGCGGGAGCATCCTCCCAGAGCAGTTCTTC | CASSPRGRGSILPEQFF
NA | TRBJ2-3 | TRBV5-1 | once | TGCGCCAGCAGCTTGGGGCAATTTACAGATACGCAGTATTTT | CASSLGQFTDTQYF
NA | TRBJ2-5 | TRBV9 | once | TGTGCCAGCAGCCCCGCGGTCATGGAGACCCAGTACTTC | CASSPAVMETQYF
TRBD2 | TRBJ2-7 | TRBV20-1 | NA | TGCAGTGCTAGTTTCCTTAGCAGCGGGGGTGGGTACGAGCAGTACTTC | CSASFLSSGGGYEQYF